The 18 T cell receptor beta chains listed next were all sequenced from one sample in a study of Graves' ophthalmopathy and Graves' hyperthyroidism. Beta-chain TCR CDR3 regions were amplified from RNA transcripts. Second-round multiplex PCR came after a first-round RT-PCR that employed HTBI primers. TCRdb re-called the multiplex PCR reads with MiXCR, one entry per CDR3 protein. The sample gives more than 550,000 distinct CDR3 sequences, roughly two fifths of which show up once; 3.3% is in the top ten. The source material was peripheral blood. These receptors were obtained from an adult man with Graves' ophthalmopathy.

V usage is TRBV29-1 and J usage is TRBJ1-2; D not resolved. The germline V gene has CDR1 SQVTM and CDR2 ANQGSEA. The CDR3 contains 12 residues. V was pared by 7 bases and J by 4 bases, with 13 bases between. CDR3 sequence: CSENAHGYGYTF. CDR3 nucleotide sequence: TGCAGCGAAAACGCACACGGCTATGGCTACACCTTC.

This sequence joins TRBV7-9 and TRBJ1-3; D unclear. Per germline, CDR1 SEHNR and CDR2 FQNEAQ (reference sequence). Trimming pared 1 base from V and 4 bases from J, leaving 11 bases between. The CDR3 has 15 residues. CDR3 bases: TGTGCCAGCAGCTTAGTGGGGTTCGTCGGAAACACCATATATTTT. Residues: CASSLVGFVGNTIYF.

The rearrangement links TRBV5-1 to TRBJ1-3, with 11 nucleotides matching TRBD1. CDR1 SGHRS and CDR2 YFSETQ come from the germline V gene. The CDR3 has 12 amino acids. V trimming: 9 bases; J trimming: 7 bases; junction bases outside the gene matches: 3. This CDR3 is CATRDRGNTIYF. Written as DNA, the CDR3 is TGCGCCACCAGGGACAGGGGGAACACCATATATTTT.

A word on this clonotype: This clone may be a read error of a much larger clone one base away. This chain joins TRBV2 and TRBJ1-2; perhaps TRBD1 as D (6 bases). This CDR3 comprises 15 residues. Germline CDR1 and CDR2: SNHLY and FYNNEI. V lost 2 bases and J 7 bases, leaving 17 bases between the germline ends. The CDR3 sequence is CASSESRWGGCGYTF. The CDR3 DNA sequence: TGTGCCAGCAGTGAATCACGATGGGGGGGCTGTGGCTACACCTTC. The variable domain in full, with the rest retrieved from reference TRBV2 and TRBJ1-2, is EPEVTQTPSHQVTQMGQEVILRCVPISNHLYFYWYRQILGQKVEFLVSFYNNEISEKSEIFDDQFSVERPDGSNFTLKIRSTKLEDSAMYFCASSESRWGGCGYTFGSGTRLTVV.

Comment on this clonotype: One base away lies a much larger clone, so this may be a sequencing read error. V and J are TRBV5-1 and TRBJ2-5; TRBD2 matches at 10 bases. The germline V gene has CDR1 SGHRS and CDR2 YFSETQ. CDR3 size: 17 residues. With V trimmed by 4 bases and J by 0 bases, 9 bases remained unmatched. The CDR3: CASSVALAGGYQETQYF. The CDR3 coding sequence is TGCGCCAGCAGCGTGGCCTTAGCGGGGGGCTACCAAGAGACCCAGTACTTC.

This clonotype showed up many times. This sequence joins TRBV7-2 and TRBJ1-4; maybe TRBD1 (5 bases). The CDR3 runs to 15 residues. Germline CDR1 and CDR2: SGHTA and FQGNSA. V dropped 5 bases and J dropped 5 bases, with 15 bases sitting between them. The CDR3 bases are TGTGCCAGCAGCACCACCGGGACGATCAATGAAAAACTGTTTTTT. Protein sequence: CASSTTGTINEKLFF.

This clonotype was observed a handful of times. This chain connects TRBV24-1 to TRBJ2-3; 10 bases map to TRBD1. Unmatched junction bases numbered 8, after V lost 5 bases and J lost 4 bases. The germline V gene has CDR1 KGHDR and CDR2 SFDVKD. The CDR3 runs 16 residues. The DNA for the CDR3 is TGTGCCACCAGTGTCTCAGACAGGGGGCATCCAGATACGCAGTATTTT. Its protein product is CATSVSDRGHPDTQYF.

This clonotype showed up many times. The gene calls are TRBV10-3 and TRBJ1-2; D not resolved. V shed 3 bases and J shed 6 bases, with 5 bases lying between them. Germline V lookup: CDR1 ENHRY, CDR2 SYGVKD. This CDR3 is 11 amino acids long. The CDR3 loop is CAISELNGYTF. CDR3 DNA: TGTGCCATCAGTGAACTAAATGGCTACACCTTC.

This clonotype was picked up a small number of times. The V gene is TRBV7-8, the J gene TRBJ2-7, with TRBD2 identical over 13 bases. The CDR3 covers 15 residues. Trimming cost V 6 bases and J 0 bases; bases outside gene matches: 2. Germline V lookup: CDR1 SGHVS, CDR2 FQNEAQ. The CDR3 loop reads CASRLAGGSSYEQYF. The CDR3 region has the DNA TGTGCCAGCAGACTAGCGGGGGGGAGCTCCTACGAGCAGTACTTC.

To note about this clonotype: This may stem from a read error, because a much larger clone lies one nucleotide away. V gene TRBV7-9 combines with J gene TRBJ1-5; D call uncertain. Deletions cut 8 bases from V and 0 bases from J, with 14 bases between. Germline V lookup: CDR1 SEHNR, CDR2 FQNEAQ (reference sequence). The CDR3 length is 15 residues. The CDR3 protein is CASGLGAGSNQPQHF. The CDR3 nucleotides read TGTGCCAGCGGCCTAGGTGCCGGTAGCAATCAGCCCCAGCATTTT.

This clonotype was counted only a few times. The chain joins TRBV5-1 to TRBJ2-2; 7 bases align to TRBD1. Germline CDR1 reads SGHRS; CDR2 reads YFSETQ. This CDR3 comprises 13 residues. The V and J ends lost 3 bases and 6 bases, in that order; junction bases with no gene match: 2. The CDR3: CASSWGQPGELFF. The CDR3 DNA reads TGCGCCAGCAGCTGGGGACAGCCCGGGGAGCTGTTTTTT.

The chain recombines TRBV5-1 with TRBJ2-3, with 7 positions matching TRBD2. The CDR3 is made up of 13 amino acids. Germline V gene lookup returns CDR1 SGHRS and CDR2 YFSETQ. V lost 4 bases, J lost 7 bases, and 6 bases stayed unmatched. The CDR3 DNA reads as TGCGCCAGCAGCGGACTAGGATGGAATACGCAGTATTTT. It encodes CASSGLGWNTQYF.

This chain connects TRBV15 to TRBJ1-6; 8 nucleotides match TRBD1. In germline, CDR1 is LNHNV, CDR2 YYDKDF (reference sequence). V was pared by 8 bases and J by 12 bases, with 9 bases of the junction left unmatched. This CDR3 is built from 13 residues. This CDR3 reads CATGQGVWGPLHF. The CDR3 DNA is TGTGCCACCGGACAGGGAGTCTGGGGACCCCTCCACTTT.

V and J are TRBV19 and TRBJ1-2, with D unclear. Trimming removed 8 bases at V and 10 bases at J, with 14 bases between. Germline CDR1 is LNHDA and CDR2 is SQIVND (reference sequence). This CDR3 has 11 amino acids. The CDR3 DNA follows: TGTGCCAGTGCAGCGGGAGTCGACTACACCTTC. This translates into CASAAGVDYTF.

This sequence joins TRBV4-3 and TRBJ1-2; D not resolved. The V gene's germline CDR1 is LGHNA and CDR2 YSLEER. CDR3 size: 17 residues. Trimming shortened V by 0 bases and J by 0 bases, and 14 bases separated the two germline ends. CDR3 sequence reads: CASSQDYSPEANYGYTF. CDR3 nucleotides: TGCGCCAGCAGCCAAGATTATTCGCCAGAAGCTAACTATGGCTACACCTTC.

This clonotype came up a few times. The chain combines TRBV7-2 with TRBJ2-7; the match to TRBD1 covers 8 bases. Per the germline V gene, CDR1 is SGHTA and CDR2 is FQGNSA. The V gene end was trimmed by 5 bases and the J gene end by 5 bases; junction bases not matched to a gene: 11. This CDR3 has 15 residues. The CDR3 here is CASSPGQGYGNEQYF. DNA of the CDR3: TGTGCCAGCAGCCCCGGACAGGGCTATGGAAACGAGCAGTACTTC.

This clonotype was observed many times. For the CDR3, the DNA is TGTGCCAGTAGTGTGGGACAGAGACTTAGTGGGACCCAGTACTTC. The encoded protein is CASSVGQRLSGTQYF. The chain uses TRBV19 and TRBJ2-5; 7 positions agree with TRBD1. CDR3 length: 15 residues. The germline CDR1 and CDR2 sequences are LNHDA and SQIVND (reference sequence). Trimming at V came to 5 bases and at J to 7 bases, leaving 13 bases not matched to a gene.

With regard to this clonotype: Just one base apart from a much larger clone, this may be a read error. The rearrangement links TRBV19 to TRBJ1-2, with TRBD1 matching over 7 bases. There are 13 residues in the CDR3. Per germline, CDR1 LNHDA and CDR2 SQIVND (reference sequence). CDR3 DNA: TGTGCCGGTAGTAGGGGACAGTCCTATGGCTACACCTTC. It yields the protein CAGSRGQSYGYTF. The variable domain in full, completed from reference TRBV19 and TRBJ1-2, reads DGGITQSPKYLFRKEGQNVTLSCEQNLNHDAMYWYRQDPGQGLRLIYYSQIVNDFQKGDIAEGYSVSREKKESFPLTVTSAQKNPTAFYLCAGSRGQSYGYTFGSGTRLTVV.